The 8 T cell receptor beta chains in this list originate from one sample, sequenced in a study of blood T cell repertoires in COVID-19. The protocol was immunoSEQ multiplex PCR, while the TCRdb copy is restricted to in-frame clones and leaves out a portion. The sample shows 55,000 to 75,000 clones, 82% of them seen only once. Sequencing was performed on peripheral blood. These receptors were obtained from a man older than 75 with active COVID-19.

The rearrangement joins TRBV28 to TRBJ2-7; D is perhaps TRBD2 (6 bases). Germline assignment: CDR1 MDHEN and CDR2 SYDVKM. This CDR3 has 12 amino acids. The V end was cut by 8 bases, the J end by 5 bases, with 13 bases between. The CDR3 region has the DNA TGTGCCAGCCACGGGACTCTTAACGAGCAGTACTTC. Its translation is CASHGTLNEQYF.

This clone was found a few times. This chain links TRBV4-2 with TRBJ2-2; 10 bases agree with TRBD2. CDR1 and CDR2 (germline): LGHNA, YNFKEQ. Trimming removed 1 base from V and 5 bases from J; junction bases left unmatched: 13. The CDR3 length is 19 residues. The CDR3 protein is CASSQVTAGSGRGTGELFF. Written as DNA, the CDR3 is TGTGCCAGCAGCCAAGTAACTGCTGGGAGCGGGAGGGGTACCGGGGAGCTGTTTTTT.

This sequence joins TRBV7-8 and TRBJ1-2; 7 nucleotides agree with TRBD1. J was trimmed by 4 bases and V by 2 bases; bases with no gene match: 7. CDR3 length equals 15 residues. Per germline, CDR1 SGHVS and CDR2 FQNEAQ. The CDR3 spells CASSLLTGSSYGYTF. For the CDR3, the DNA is TGTGCCAGCAGCTTATTGACAGGGTCGAGCTATGGCTACACCTTC.

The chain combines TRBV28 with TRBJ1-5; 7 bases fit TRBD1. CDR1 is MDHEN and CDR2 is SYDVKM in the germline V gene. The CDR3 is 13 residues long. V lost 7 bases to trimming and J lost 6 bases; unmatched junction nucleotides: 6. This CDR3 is CASIQTGSQPQHF. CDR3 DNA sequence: TGTGCCAGCATCCAGACAGGGAGTCAGCCCCAGCATTTT.

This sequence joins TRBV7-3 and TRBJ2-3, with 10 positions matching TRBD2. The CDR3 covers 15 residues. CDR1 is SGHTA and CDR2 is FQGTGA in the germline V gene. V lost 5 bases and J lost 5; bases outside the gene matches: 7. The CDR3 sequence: CASSRSGRVKDTQYF. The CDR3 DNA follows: TGTGCCAGCAGCCGCAGCGGGAGGGTTAAAGATACGCAGTATTTT.

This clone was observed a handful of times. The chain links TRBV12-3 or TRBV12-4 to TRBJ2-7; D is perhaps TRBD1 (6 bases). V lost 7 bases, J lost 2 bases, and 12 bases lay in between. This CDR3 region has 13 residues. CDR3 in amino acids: CASKQGGPYEQYF. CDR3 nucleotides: TGTGCCAGCAAACAGGGTGGGCCCTACGAGCAGTACTTC.

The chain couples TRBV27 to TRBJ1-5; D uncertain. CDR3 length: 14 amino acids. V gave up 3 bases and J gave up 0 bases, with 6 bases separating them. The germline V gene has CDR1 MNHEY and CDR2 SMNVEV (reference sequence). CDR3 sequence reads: CASSFSDSNQPQHF. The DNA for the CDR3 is TGTGCCAGCAGTTTTTCAGATAGCAATCAGCCCCAGCATTTT.

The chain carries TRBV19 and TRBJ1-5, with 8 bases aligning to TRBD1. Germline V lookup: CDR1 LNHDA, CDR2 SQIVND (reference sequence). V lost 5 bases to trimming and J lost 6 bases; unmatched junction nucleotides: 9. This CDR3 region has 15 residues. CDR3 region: CASSPMTGVIQPQHF. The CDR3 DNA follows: TGTGCCAGTAGTCCAATGACAGGGGTCATTCAGCCCCAGCATTTT.